A selection of T cell receptor beta chains follows, all from one sample in a study of brain T cells in children with intractable seizures. Assay: immunoSEQ multiplex PCR; the TCRdb copy retains only in-frame clones and omits some. The sample lists 95,000 to 120,000 clones, 85% to 95% occurring once. This material consisted of peripheral blood, taken at surgery. The receptors here all came from a boy in the first two years of life with hemimegalencephaly and intractable seizures. The CDR3 runs from the conserved cysteine through the conserved F or W. D genes are given only for firm matches. Only part of the rows carry a size: once, few, many, or a class if the clone is expanded.

j_gene	abundance	d_gene	v_gene	CDR3aa	CDR3nt
TRBJ2-2	NA	NA	TRBV3-1/TRBV3-2	CASSQSLSNTGELFF	TGTGCCAGCAGCCAAAGCCTATCGAACACCGGGGAGCTGTTTTTT
TRBJ2-3	NA	NA	TRBV4-1	CASSHGWGGSQFFDTDTQYF	TGCGCCAGCAGCCACGGATGGGGAGGCAGCCAATTCTTTGACACAGATACGCAGTATTTT
TRBJ2-5	NA	NA	TRBV6-2/TRBV6-3	CASSYFRETQYF	TGTGCCAGCAGTTATTTCCGCGAGACCCAGTACTTC
TRBJ2-7	many	NA	TRBV4-3	CASSQAPGGLYEQYF	TGCGCCAGCAGCCAAGCACCAGGGGGGTTATACGAGCAGTACTTC
TRBJ2-7	NA	NA	TRBV7-2	CASSRVSYEQYF	TGTGCCAGCAGCAGGGTCTCCTACGAGCAGTACTTC
TRBJ2-5	NA	NA	TRBV5-1	CASSLADNFQETQYF	TGCGCCAGCAGCTTGGCCGACAACTTTCAAGAGACCCAGTACTTC
TRBJ2-3	NA	NA	TRBV5-6	CASSLGQGWGSDTQYF	TGTGCCAGCAGCTTGGGTCAGGGCTGGGGTTCAGATACGCAGTATTTT
TRBJ1-6	few	NA	TRBV9	CASSVGSYNSPLHF	TGTGCCAGCAGCGTAGGCTCCTATAATTCACCCCTCCACTTT
TRBJ2-6	NA	TRBD2	TRBV4-1	CASSHKAGVSGANVLTF	TGCGCCAGCAGCCACAAAGCGGGAGTCTCTGGGGCCAACGTCCTGACTTTC
TRBJ2-7	NA	NA	TRBV7-9	CASSPGAYEQYF	TGTGCCAGCAGCCCCGGGGCCTACGAGCAGTACTTC
TRBJ1-3	NA	NA	TRBV19	CASSILSGTSGNTIYF	TGTGCCAGTAGTATTTTAAGCGGCACCTCTGGAAACACCATATATTTT
TRBJ1-2	once	NA	TRBV15	CATSRDNRWYGYTF	TGTGCCACCAGCAGAGATAATAGGTGGTATGGCTACACCTTC
TRBJ1-3	NA	NA	TRBV6-6	CASSGASSGNTIYF	TGTGCCAGCAGTGGGGCTAGCTCTGGAAACACCATATATTTT
TRBJ1-5	NA	NA	TRBV7-9	CASSLGTAHSNQPQHF	TGTGCCAGCAGCTTAGGGACAGCCCATAGCAATCAGCCCCAGCATTTT
TRBJ2-6	NA	TRBD1	TRBV4-1	CASSQDRGLPGANVLTF	TGCGCCAGCAGCCAAGACAGGGGGCTCCCTGGGGCCAACGTCCTGACTTTC
TRBJ2-2	few	NA	TRBV23-1	CASSHPSRTGELFF	TGCGCCAGCAGTCACCCGAGTCGTACCGGGGAGCTGTTTTTT
TRBJ2-7	NA	NA	TRBV27	CASSLGSGGPYEQYF	TGTGCCAGCAGTTTAGGCTCCGGGGGCCCCTACGAGCAGTACTTC
TRBJ1-2	NA	NA	TRBV19	CASSMWGGQYGYTF	TGTGCCAGTAGTATGTGGGGCGGCCAATATGGCTACACCTTC
TRBJ2-7	few	TRBD1	TRBV2	CASRRQGSSIYEQYF	TGTGCCAGCCGAAGACAGGGGTCCTCCATTTACGAGCAGTACTTC
TRBJ2-7	NA	TRBD2	TRBV6-2/TRBV6-3	CASSLRLAGAGSYEQYF	TGTGCCAGCAGCCTAAGACTAGCGGGAGCGGGCTCCTACGAGCAGTACTTC
TRBJ2-1	NA	NA	TRBV6-5	CASSSRPLREEEQFF	TGTGCCAGCAGTTCCCGCCCATTACGCGAGGAAGAGCAGTTCTTC
TRBJ2-7	once	NA	TRBV25-1	CASSPRRLGSEQYF	TGTGCCAGCAGTCCTCGCCGTTTGGGCTCCGAGCAGTACTTC
TRBJ1-6	NA	NA	TRBV27	CASSSDSTGPYNSPLHF	TGTGCCAGCAGTTCCGACAGCACAGGCCCCTATAATTCACCCCTCCACTTT
TRBJ2-1	NA	NA	TRBV6-4	CASSLTPMGYNEQFF	TGTGCCAGCAGCCTCACCCCCATGGGGTACAATGAGCAGTTCTTC
TRBJ2-3	NA	NA	TRBV9	CASSGYPAGGVSGLSTDTQYF	TGTGCCAGCAGCGGGTATCCCGCTGGGGGCGTTAGCGGCCTTAGCACAGATACGCAGTATTTT
TRBJ2-3	NA	NA	TRBV6-5	CASSYGGSTDTQYF	TGTGCCAGCAGTTACGGGGGGAGCACAGATACGCAGTATTTT
TRBJ2-3	NA	NA	TRBV7-3	CASSPRGGGDTDTQYF	TGTGCCAGCAGCCCCCGGGGCGGCGGAGACACAGATACGCAGTATTTT
TRBJ1-2	NA	TRBD1	TRBV28	CASRIRGAGGGYGYTF	TGTGCCAGCAGGATTAGAGGGGCAGGGGGCGGCTATGGCTACACCTTC
TRBJ2-3	NA	NA	TRBV21-1	CAGSSPGQPDTQYF	TGTGCCGGGAGCTCCCCGGGACAGCCAGATACGCAGTATTTT
TRBJ2-7	NA	TRBD2	TRBV27	CASSSQAGGPYEQYF	TGTGCCAGCAGTTCCCAAGCGGGAGGGCCATACGAGCAGTACTTC
TRBJ1-6	NA	NA	TRBV5-6	CASSLGQPNSPLHF	TGTGCCAGCAGCTTGGGACAGCCTAATTCACCCCTCCACTTT
TRBJ1-6	few	NA	TRBV6-5	CASSPPDSPLHF	TGTGCCAGCAGTCCTCCGGATTCACCCCTCCACTTT
TRBJ1-1	NA	NA	TRBV7-9	CASTLGGEAFF	TGTGCCAGCACCCTGGGGGGTGAAGCTTTCTTT
TRBJ2-1	NA	NA	TRBV7-2	CASSSPSPHNEQFF	TGTGCCAGCAGCTCACCTAGCCCCCACAATGAGCAGTTCTTC
TRBJ2-7	NA	TRBD1	TRBV3-1/TRBV3-2	CASSDRVPYEQYF	TGTGCCAGCTCTGACAGGGTCCCATACGAGCAGTACTTC
TRBJ2-2	NA	TRBD2	TRBV4-1	CASSQDLTSGRANTGELFF	TGCGCCAGCAGCCAAGACCTGACTAGCGGGAGAGCGAACACCGGGGAGCTGTTTTTT
TRBJ2-1	NA	NA	TRBV19	CASGDWTDLNEQFF	TGTGCCAGTGGGGACTGGACGGATCTCAATGAGCAGTTCTTC
TRBJ1-3	NA	TRBD1	TRBV12-5	CASDERPGQGPGNTIYF	TGTGCTAGTGACGAACGCCCGGGACAGGGCCCTGGAAACACCATATATTTT
TRBJ2-7	NA	TRBD2	TRBV28	CASRGTSGSYEQYF	TGTGCCAGCAGGGGGACTAGCGGCTCCTACGAGCAGTACTTC
TRBJ2-7	NA	TRBD2	TRBV2	CASRSGEVYEQYF	TGTGCCAGCCGAAGCGGGGAAGTCTACGAGCAGTACTTC
TRBJ1-1	NA	TRBD1	TRBV27	CASSESGGRNTEAFF	TGTGCCAGCAGCGAATCAGGGGGAAGGAACACTGAAGCTTTCTTT
TRBJ1-4	NA	TRBD1	TRBV19	CASGGQAIWRENDEKLFF	TGTGCCAGTGGGGGACAGGCAATCTGGAGGGAAAACGATGAAAAACTGTTTTTT
TRBJ2-3	NA	TRBD2	TRBV10-3	CAISKGLAALSTDTQYF	TGTGCCATCAGTAAGGGACTAGCGGCCCTATCCACAGATACGCAGTATTTT
TRBJ1-5	NA	TRBD1	TRBV7-2	CASSPGTGNQPQHF	TGTGCCAGCAGCCCTGGGACAGGGAATCAGCCCCAGCATTTT
TRBJ2-2	NA	NA	TRBV9	CASSVGAGSTGELFF	TGTGCCAGCAGCGTAGGTGCAGGGTCCACCGGGGAGCTGTTTTTT
TRBJ1-3	NA	NA	TRBV5-5	CASSLPGWSSGNTIYF	TGTGCCAGCAGCTTGCCAGGGTGGTCCTCTGGAAACACCATATATTTT
TRBJ1-2	NA	NA	TRBV6-5	CASSFTGYYGYTF	TGTGCCAGCAGTTTTACAGGTTACTATGGCTACACCTTC